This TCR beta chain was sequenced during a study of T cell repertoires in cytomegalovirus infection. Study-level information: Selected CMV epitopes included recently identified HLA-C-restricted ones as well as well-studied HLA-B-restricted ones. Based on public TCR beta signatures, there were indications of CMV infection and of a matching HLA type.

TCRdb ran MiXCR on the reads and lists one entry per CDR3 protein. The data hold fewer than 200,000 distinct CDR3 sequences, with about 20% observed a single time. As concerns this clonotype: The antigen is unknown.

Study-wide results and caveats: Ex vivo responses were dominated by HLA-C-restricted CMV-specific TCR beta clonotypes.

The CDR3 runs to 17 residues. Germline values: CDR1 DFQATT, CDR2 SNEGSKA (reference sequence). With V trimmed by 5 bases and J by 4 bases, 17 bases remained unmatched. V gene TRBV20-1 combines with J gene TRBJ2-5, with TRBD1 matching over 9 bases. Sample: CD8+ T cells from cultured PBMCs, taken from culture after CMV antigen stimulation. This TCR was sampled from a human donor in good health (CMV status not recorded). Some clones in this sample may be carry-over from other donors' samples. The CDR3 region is CSAGHRGLDPVRETQYF. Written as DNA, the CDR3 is TGCAGTGCTGGGCACAGGGGGCTGGATCCCGTCCGAGAGACCCAGTACTTC.